This TCR beta chain was retrieved from a study of shared clonotypes between healthy human individuals. Comment on this clone: Its antigen is still unknown.

The CDR3 is made up of 17 amino acids. Germline V gene data show CDR1 as SGHAT and CDR2 as FQNNGV. With 3 bases removed from V and 6 bases from J, the gap between germline ends came to 22 bases. Selected positively for CCR7 and CD45RO-negative, naive CD8 cells excluded terminally differentiated effector memory CD45RA+ cells. Caucasian adults residing in Nashville, Tennessee made up all the donors. Overall study findings and caveats: The low donor count limited represented genetic and exposure-history diversity. At large depth, rarefaction still showed sorted-subset sequencing to be incomplete.

TCRdb's copy holds only in-frame clones and misses some; the assay was immunoSEQ multiplex PCR. The table has more than 2 million clones, about 94% seen once. The sample comprised naive CD8+ T cells sorted from blood. The chain employs TRBV11-2 and TRBJ2-3; D ambiguous. The source of this sequence is a man aged 18 to 30 in good health. This CDR3 reads CASSFPPRTQAVDTQYF. CDR3 DNA sequence: TGTGCCAGCAGCTTCCCCCCCCGGACCCAGGCTGTGGATACGCAGTATTTT.